A single sample gave rise to the 5 T cell receptor beta chains below, sequenced in a study of blood T cell repertoires in COVID-19. Data came from immunoSEQ multiplex PCR; TCRdb stores just in-frame clones and leaves some out. In the table there are around 250,000 clones, over 70% of which are singletons. The sample taken for sequencing was peripheral blood. These receptors came from a man aged 80 or over with acute or convalescent COVID-19.

The V call is TRBV7-9, the J call TRBJ2-2; 7 bases fit TRBD1. The CDR3 covers 14 residues. The J segment lost 2 bases and the V segment lost 8 bases, leaving 5 bases of the junction unmatched. Germline V gene sequence: CDR1 SEHNR, CDR2 FQNEAQ (reference sequence). CDR3 residues: CASRRGPNTGELFF. The CDR3 bases are TGTGCCAGCCGAAGGGGGCCAAACACCGGGGAGCTGTTTTTT.

The chain has TRBV4-1 and TRBJ2-1, with TRBD2 matching 8 bases. V lost 0 bases and J lost 8; bases outside the gene matches: 9. The germline V gene encodes CDR1 MGHRA and CDR2 YSYEKL. The CDR3 covers 16 residues. CDR3 DNA sequence: TGCGCCAGCAGCCAAGATCGGTCGGGGGGGAGGGATGAGCAGTTCTTC. It encodes CASSQDRSGGRDEQFF.

This clone has a handful of counts. V usage is TRBV18 and J usage is TRBJ1-4, with TRBD1 as a possible D gene (5 bases). Germline V lookup: CDR1 KGHSH, CDR2 LQKENI. The CDR3 is 14 residues long. Trimming pared 4 bases from V and 3 bases from J, leaving 9 bases between. CDR3 coding DNA: TGTGCCAGCTCACGGGGGACTTCTAATGAAAAACTGTTTTTT. This gives the protein CASSRGTSNEKLFF. The full variable domain, completed using reference TRBV18 and TRBJ1-4, is NAGVMQNPRHLVRRRGQEARLRCSPMKGHSHVYWYRQLPEEGLKFMVYLQKENIIDESGMPKERFSAEFPKEGPSILRIQQVVRGDSAAYFCASSRGTSNEKLFFGSGTQLSVL.

The rearrangement joins TRBV21-1 to TRBJ2-7; TRBD2, the table's D call, was not compared with the DNA. TRBV21-1 is a listed pseudogene. CDR3 length equals 17 residues. CDR3 nucleotide sequence: TGTGCCAGCAGCATCCGCGGGGGGACACAAACCTCCTACGAGCAGTACTTC. This gives the protein CASSIRGGTQTSYEQYF.

The chain is built from TRBV30 and TRBJ1-1; the D is unclear. Germline assignment: CDR1 GTSNPN and CDR2 SVGIG (reference sequence). This CDR3 is built from 17 residues. The V end was cut by 0 bases, the J end by 4 bases, with 21 bases between. CDR3 in amino acids: CAWSVRTQIRPPTEAFF. In nucleotides, the CDR3 is TGTGCCTGGAGTGTTAGGACTCAAATCAGGCCGCCCACTGAAGCTTTCTTT.